The 11 T cell receptor beta chains below come from one sample, sequenced in a study of blood T cell repertoires in COVID-19. Assay used: immunoSEQ multiplex PCR; TCRdb lists only in-frame clones, some missing. The sample records about 520,000 clones, 80% to 90% being singletons. The sequenced material came from peripheral blood. These receptors all come from a human donor in a cohort sampled during active COVID-19.

The rearrangement links TRBV7-8 to TRBJ1-1; no clear D gene. Germline lookup yields CDR1 SGHVS and CDR2 FQNEAQ. The CDR3 is made up of 14 amino acids. V lost 6 bases and J lost 1, with 12 bases in between. In DNA, the CDR3 is TGTGCCAGCAGTCAAGCCGCGGGGAACACTGAAGCTTTCTTT. It specifies CASSQAAGNTEAFF.

The rearrangement joins TRBV29-1 to TRBJ2-2, with D possibly being TRBD1 (6 bases). The CDR3 is made up of 15 amino acids. Germline V gene lookup returns CDR1 SQVTM and CDR2 ANQGSEA. Between the trimmed V and J ends, which lost 7 bases and 0 bases, there was a span of 15 bases. The CDR3 loop reads CSAIFWGPNTGELFF. The CDR3 bases are TGCAGCGCCATCTTTTGGGGGCCGAACACCGGGGAGCTGTTTTTT.

This clone was picked up one time. V is TRBV18 and J is TRBJ1-4, with 8 positions matching TRBD1. This CDR3 is built from 15 residues. Germline V CDR1 and CDR2: KGHSH, LQKENI. V was clipped by 2 bases and J by 7 bases; unmatched bases: 6. CDR3 in DNA: TGTGCCAGCTCACCAGACAGGGGTGTGAGTGAAAAACTGTTTTTT. It is translated as CASSPDRGVSEKLFF.

The sample holds a few counts of this clone. The V gene is TRBV27, the J gene TRBJ2-3; the D gene is possibly TRBD1 (6 bases). Trimming stripped 2 bases from V and 0 bases from J, with 18 bases between. Germline CDR1 and CDR2: MNHEY and SMNVEV (reference sequence). The CDR3 has 18 amino acids. This CDR3 reads CASSLLRDKLGSTDTQYF. The CDR3 nucleotides read TGTGCCAGCAGTTTACTTCGGGACAAGCTGGGGAGCACAGATACGCAGTATTTT.

The chain has TRBV27 and TRBJ2-5; 7 bases fit TRBD2. The CDR3 is 15 amino acids. The V and J ends lost 4 bases and 4 bases, in that order; junction bases with no gene match: 9. CDR1 and CDR2 (germline): MNHEY, SMNVEV (reference sequence). This chain's CDR3 is CASSSWGLLAETQYF. The CDR3 DNA reads TGTGCCAGCAGTTCATGGGGACTATTGGCAGAGACCCAGTACTTC.

V usage is TRBV29-1 and J usage is TRBJ2-7, with TRBD2 identical over 10 bases. Germline loops: CDR1 SQVTM, CDR2 ANQGSEA. The CDR3 loop spans 15 amino acids. The J segment lost 4 bases and the V segment lost 1 base, leaving 7 bases of the junction unmatched. The DNA of the CDR3 is TGCAGCGTTGAAGGACCCGGACTAGCGGCATACGAGCAGTACTTC. It is translated as CSVEGPGLAAYEQYF.

V usage is TRBV11-3 and J usage is TRBJ2-2, with D unresolved. This CDR3 spans 11 amino acids. CDR1 is SGHNT and CDR2 is YENEEA in the germline V gene. The V and J ends lost 5 bases and 5 bases respectively, with 3 bases between them. DNA of the CDR3: TGTGCCAGCAGCGCGACCGGGGAGCTGTTTTTT. Its protein is CASSATGELFF. Variable domain in full (rest from reference TRBV11-3 and TRBJ2-2): EAGVVQSPRYKIIEKKQPVAFWCNPISGHNTLYWYLQNLGQGPELLIRYENEEAVDDSQLPKDRFSAERLKGVDSTLKIQPAELGDSAVYLCASSATGELFFGEGSRLTVL.

The gene calls are TRBV19 and TRBJ2-7, with a weak D call TRBD2 (6 bases). The CDR3 covers 17 residues. V was trimmed by 6 bases and J by 4 bases, leaving 25 bases between them. The germline V gene has CDR1 LNHDA and CDR2 SQIVND (reference sequence). CDR3 in DNA: TGTGCCAGTAGCACCTCCCTCGTGCGGGGCCTGGGATACGAGCAGTACTTC. This codes for CASSTSLVRGLGYEQYF.

The chain is built from TRBV7-2 and TRBJ2-1; 7 nucleotides line up with TRBD1. Germline V lookup: CDR1 SGHTA, CDR2 FQGNSA. This CDR3 contains 15 residues. V lost 5 bases and J lost 7; bases outside the gene matches: 11. For the CDR3, the DNA is TGTGCCAGCAGCCGGAACAGGGGTGGAGGAAATGAGCAGTTCTTC. Translation: CASSRNRGGGNEQFF. Together with reference TRBV7-2 and TRBJ2-1, the CDR3 gives the full variable domain: GAGVSQSPSNKVTEKGKDVELRCDPISGHTALYWYRQSLGQGLEFLIYFQGNSAPDKSGLPSDRFSAERTGGSVSTLTIQRTQQEDSAVYLCASSRNRGGGNEQFFGPGTRLTVL.

The genes are TRBV30 and TRBJ1-3; TRBD1 aligns across 8 bases. The CDR3 length is 15 residues. In germline, CDR1 is GTSNPN, CDR2 SVGIG (reference sequence). V lost 3 bases, J lost 4 bases, and 8 bases stayed unmatched. The CDR3 coding sequence is TGTGCCTGGAGCCTACAGGGGGTAGTAGGAAACACCATATATTTT. Its translation is CAWSLQGVVGNTIYF.

The J gene is TRBJ2-4, the V gene TRBV28; 10 nucleotides align to TRBD1. The junction had 4 bases not matched to a gene; V was cut back by 5 bases and J by 3 bases. This CDR3 is 15 amino acids long. Per the germline V gene, CDR1 is MDHEN and CDR2 is SYDVKM. This CDR3 reads CASSDRGPGKNIQYF. The CDR3 nucleotides are TGTGCCAGCAGTGACAGGGGGCCGGGCAAAAACATTCAGTACTTC.